This T cell receptor beta chain was obtained from a study of T cell responses to AZD1222 COVID-19 vaccine. General study points: Nearly half of spike-specific TCRs reportedly go after variant regions that carry no mutations. Just 5 to 7 AZD1222 recipients were seropositive at baseline. Donors were largely white British and mainly female; clonal diversity was possibly underestimated.

Trimming took off 0 bases at V and 3 bases at J, with 12 bases between the two ends. Looked up from germline, CDR1 is GTSNPN and CDR2 is SVGIG (reference sequence). CDR3 length: 15 amino acids. The repertoire was sequenced with immunoSEQ multiplex PCR; TCRdb's copy has only in-frame clones and lacks some. Among some 150,000 clones listed, over 80% were seen once. A word on this clone: Its target is unknown.

Second-dose intervals of approximately 4 or approximately 12 weeks were pooled. The sample here was peripheral blood, taken 28 days after the second AZD1222 dose. V gene TRBV30 combines with J gene TRBJ1-5; D is perhaps TRBD1 (5 bases). The TCR comes from an adult who received the AZD1222 COVID-19 vaccine. CDR3: CAWSVRRGYNQPQHF. DNA for the CDR3: TGTGCCTGGAGTGTACGTCGGGGCTACAATCAGCCCCAGCATTTT.